The clone carrying this TCR beta chain was detected a few times. Antigen specificity is unknown. This sample was taken from a study of T cell responses to AZD1222 COVID-19 vaccine. Study-wide results and caveats: Researchers report vaccine-associated CD4 TCRs spanning spike, with dominance at 160-218 and 743-854. White British ancestry dominated among donors, who included more females, and clonal diversity was possibly underestimated.

Sequencing used immunoSEQ multiplex PCR; TCRdb keeps in-frame clones, though not all of them. Altogether about 130,000 clones are present, 75% to 90% being singletons, with the ten largest covering around 8.6%. V shed 3 bases and J shed 4 bases, with 16 bases lying between them. Germline CDR1 reads SGDLS; CDR2 reads YYNGEE. This CDR3 has 15 residues. This rearrangement joins TRBV9 to TRBJ1-1; D gene uncertain. The starting material was peripheral blood, obtained on day 0 of AZD1222 vaccination. This receptor was identified in an adult in good health. The CDR3 DNA reads TGTGCCAGCAGCGATAAGCCTCGCGACGGCACTGAAGCTTTCTTT. Its protein product is CASSDKPRDGTEAFF.